The 4 T cell receptor beta chains reported below all come from one sample, sequenced in a study of cytomegalovirus exposure and HLA in healthy donors. 60 Vbeta and 13 Jbeta primers were used in PCR. Here immunoSEQ multiplex PCR was the method, and the copy in TCRdb shows in-frame clones only, minus some. This table holds about 140,000 clones, roughly four fifths found once. Sequencing input: PBMCs. The receptors here all came from a man aged 35-49 years in good health and CMV-seropositive.

The chain joins TRBV11-3 to TRBJ1-1, with TRBD1 matching 8 bases. Unmatched junction bases numbered 10, after V lost 3 bases and J lost 4 bases. The CDR3 loop spans 16 amino acids. Germline V gene lookup returns CDR1 SGHNT and CDR2 YENEEA. CDR3 sequence (DNA): TGTGCCAGCAGCTTCAGTGGTGACAGGGGTACCACTGAAGCTTTCTTT. Protein product: CASSFSGDRGTTEAFF. Complete variable domain (other parts from reference TRBV11-3 and TRBJ1-1): EAGVVQSPRYKIIEKKQPVAFWCNPISGHNTLYWYLQNLGQGPELLIRYENEEAVDDSQLPKDRFSAERLKGVDSTLKIQPAELGDSAVYLCASSFSGDRGTTEAFFGQGTRLTVV.

The chain links TRBV4-3 to TRBJ2-7, with TRBD2 matching over 8 bases. The V and J ends lost 2 bases and 7 bases, in that order; junction bases with no gene match: 4. Germline lookup yields CDR1 LGHNA and CDR2 YSLEER. This CDR3 has 13 amino acids. CDR3 coding DNA: TGCGCCAGCAGCCAAACTAGCGGACGGGAGCAGTACTTC. Translating it yields CASSQTSGREQYF.

This clone was picked up one time. The gene calls are TRBV10-2 and TRBJ2-5; perhaps TRBD2 as D (6 bases). Judging by the DNA end, TRBJ2-7 fits better; the J call may be wrong. Germline V CDR1 and CDR2: WSHSY, SAAADI. The CDR3 has 14 amino acids. The CDR3 nucleotides read TGCGCCAGCAAGGGAGGCCCCCGCCGCCACGAGCAGTACTTC. Encoded protein: CASKGGPRRHEQYF.

This clone has just a few counts. This chain connects TRBV2 to TRBJ2-7; D unresolved. Per germline, CDR1 SNHLY and CDR2 FYNNEI. This CDR3 contains 11 residues. V lost 6 bases and J lost 7, with 10 bases in between. The CDR3 DNA follows: TGTGCCAGCAGCGCTAAACTGGAGCAGTACTTC. Translation: CASSAKLEQYF.